This T cell receptor (beta chain) was documented in a study of blood T cell repertoires in COVID-19. Study information: Researchers got acute and convalescent COVID-19 samples from the United States, Italy and Spain. T cells, B-cell-depleted T cells, or PBMCs provided the cDNA or gDNA that served as material.

Original data processing: The assay estimated nucleated cells by amplifying reference gene primers. TCRdb keeps only in-frame clones here, not all; method: immunoSEQ multiplex PCR. The D gene and trimming were derived from the DNA, and the V and J assignments and clone size from that table. Of around 150,000 clones detected, 86% appear once; the ten largest clones hold more than 3%. Germline values: CDR1 LNHDA, CDR2 SQIVND (reference sequence). V lost 4 bases and J 1 base, leaving 14 bases between the germline ends. The CDR3 is 16 amino acids. The table lists this clone with many counts. The V and J genes are TRBV19 and TRBJ1-5; the D gene is possibly TRBD1 (6 bases). The TCR comes from a man aged 65 to 85 with acute or convalescent COVID-19. Material: peripheral blood. In DNA form, the CDR3 reads TGTGCCAGTAGTAGGGGAACAGGGAGAAGCAATCAGCCCCAGCATTTT. As protein: CASSRGTGRSNQPQHF.